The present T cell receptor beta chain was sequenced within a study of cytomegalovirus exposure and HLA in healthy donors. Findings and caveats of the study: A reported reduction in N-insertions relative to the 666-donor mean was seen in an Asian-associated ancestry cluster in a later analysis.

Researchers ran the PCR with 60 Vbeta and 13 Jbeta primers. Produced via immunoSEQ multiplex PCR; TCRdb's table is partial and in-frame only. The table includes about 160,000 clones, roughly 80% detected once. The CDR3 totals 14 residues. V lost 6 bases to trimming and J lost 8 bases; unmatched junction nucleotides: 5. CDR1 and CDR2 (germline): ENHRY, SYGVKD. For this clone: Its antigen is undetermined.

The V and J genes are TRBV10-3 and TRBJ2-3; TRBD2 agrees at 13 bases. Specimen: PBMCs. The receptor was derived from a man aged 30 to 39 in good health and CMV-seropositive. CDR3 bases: TGTGCCATCAGAACTAGCGGGGGGGCCGGTACGCAGTATTTT. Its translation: CAIRTSGGAGTQYF.